This T cell receptor (beta chain) comes out of a study of yellow fever vaccine responses in identical twins. Each CDR3 protein gets one entry after TCRdb re-called the RT-PCR reads with MiXCR. Found here are about 13,000 distinct CDR3 sequences, almost 85% of them singletons; the top ten hold approximately 1.5%. The CDR3 is 14 amino acids. V was trimmed by 7 bases and J by 4 bases, leaving 16 bases between them. The germline CDR1 and CDR2 sequences are PRHDT and FYEKMQ (reference sequence). Sequencing was performed on T cells from blood (PBMCs), unsorted or a sorted subset (not recorded which), taken before or after yellow fever vaccination (not recorded which). V and J are TRBV13 and TRBJ2-5; D is possibly TRBD2 (5 bases). This clonotype was obtained from a woman between 18 and 29 years old who received the yellow fever vaccine. The CDR3 nucleotides read TGTGCCAGCATCGGACCTAGCTCGGGAGAGACCCAGTACTTC. Protein product: CASIGPSSGETQYF.